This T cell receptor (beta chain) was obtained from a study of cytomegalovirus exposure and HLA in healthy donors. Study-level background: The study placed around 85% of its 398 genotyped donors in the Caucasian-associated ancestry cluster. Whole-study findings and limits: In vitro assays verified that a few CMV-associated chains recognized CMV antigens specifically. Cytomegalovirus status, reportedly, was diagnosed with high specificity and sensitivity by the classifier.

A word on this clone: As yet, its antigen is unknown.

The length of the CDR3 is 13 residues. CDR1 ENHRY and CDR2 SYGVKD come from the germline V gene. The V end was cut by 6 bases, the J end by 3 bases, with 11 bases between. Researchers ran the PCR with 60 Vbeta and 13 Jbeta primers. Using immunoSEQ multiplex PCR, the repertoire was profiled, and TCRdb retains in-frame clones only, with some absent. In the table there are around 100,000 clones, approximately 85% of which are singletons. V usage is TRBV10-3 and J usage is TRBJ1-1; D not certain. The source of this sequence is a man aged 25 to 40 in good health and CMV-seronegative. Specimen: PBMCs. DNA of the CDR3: TGTGCCATCAGCAGTGGAGCGGACACTGAAGCTTTCTTT. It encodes CAISSGADTEAFF.